One sample yielded the 23 T cell receptor beta chains listed below, sequenced in a study of cytomegalovirus exposure and HLA in healthy donors. PCR primers comprised 60 Vbeta and 13 Jbeta primers. Profiling relied on immunoSEQ multiplex PCR, and the TCRdb table lists in-frame clones only, not all of them. This sample has roughly 100,000 clones; nearly 85% occur once, and the top ten carry 5% to 6.5%. The sequencing sample was made of PBMCs. The receptors stem from a man between 18 and 29 years old in good health and CMV-seronegative.

CDR3 DNA: TGTGCCAGCACCGAAAGGGAGGGTTGGACTGAAGCTTTCTTT. Translating gives CASTEREGWTEAFF. J is TRBJ1-1 and V is TRBV2; D unresolved. V lost 7 bases, J lost 5 bases, and 17 bases lay in between. The CDR3 has 14 residues. CDR1 and CDR2 from the germline V gene are SNHLY and FYNNEI.

The chain uses TRBV27 and TRBJ1-1; D not certain. This CDR3 region has 16 residues. V shed 4 bases and J shed 0 bases, with 15 bases lying between them. The germline gives CDR1 MNHEY, CDR2 SMNVEV (reference sequence). CDR3 amino acids: CASSSPAAGLNTEAFF. CDR3 bases: TGTGCCAGCAGTTCCCCGGCGGCGGGTTTGAACACTGAAGCTTTCTTT.

V and J are TRBV28 and TRBJ2-7, with D tentatively TRBD1 (6 bases). CDR1 and CDR2 from the germline V gene are MDHEN and SYDVKM. The CDR3 spans 14 residues. Deletions cut 4 bases from V and 4 bases from J, with 14 bases between. CDR3 in DNA: TGTGCCAGCAGTTCGGGACAATACGGTTACGAGCAGTACTTC. Residues: CASSSGQYGYEQYF.

The chain carries TRBV19 and TRBJ1-2, with no clear D. The CDR3 is 16 amino acids. Germline CDR1 and CDR2: LNHDA and SQIVND (reference sequence). V was trimmed by 8 bases and J by 3 bases, leaving 22 bases between them. In DNA, the CDR3 is TGTGCCAGTCACTCAAGGGCGGCGGGGTCCCACTATGGCTACACCTTC. Protein sequence: CASHSRAAGSHYGYTF.

The V call is TRBV4-3, the J call TRBJ1-2; D is ambiguous. The CDR3 is made up of 13 amino acids. Per the germline V gene, CDR1 is LGHNA and CDR2 is YSLEER. Trimming removed 0 bases at V and 4 bases at J, with 6 bases between. In DNA form, the CDR3 reads TGCGCCAGCAGCCAAGATGGACTCTATGGCTACACCTTC. It yields the protein CASSQDGLYGYTF.

The chain carries TRBV5-1 and TRBJ1-1; 11 bases align to TRBD1. CDR1 and CDR2 from the germline V gene are SGHRS and YFSETQ. V shed 4 bases and J 1 base; nucleotides not matched to a gene: 9. The CDR3 spans 17 residues. This CDR3 reads CASSTTGTGGGNTEAFF. CDR3 coding DNA: TGCGCCAGCAGCACAACCGGGACAGGGGGGGGGAACACTGAAGCTTTCTTT. Full variable domain (remainder filled in from reference TRBV5-1 and TRBJ1-1): KAGVTQTPRYLIKTRGQQVTLSCSPISGHRSVSWYQQTPGQGLQFLFEYFSETQRNKGNFPGRFSGRQFSNSRSEMNVSTLELGDSALYLCASSTTGTGGGNTEAFFGQGTRLTVV.

V usage is TRBV10-2 and J usage is TRBJ1-2, with 9 bases fitting TRBD1. Per germline, CDR1 WSHSY and CDR2 SAAADI. After removal of 4 bases from V and 2 bases from J, the junction contained 2 bases not matched to a gene. The CDR3 length is 14 residues. The CDR3 coding sequence is TGCGCCAGCAGTGGACAGGGGGTCAACTATGGCTACACCTTC. This sequence encodes CASSGQGVNYGYTF.

The chain joins TRBV7-8 to TRBJ2-1; possibly TRBD1 for D (5 bases). This CDR3 contains 16 residues. V lost 4 bases to trimming and J lost 6 bases, with 19 bases between them. Germline-derived CDR1 and CDR2 are SGHVS and FQNEAQ. This CDR3 is CASSSGHPSLGNEQFF. In DNA, the CDR3 is TGTGCCAGCAGCTCCGGACACCCGAGCCTGGGCAATGAGCAGTTCTTC.

As for this clone: The junction does not match germline at one end; this may be a read error. V and J are TRBV10-3 and TRBJ2-1; TRBD1 aligns across 7 bases. This CDR3 is built from 17 residues. CDR1 is ENHRY, CDR2 SYGVKD, per germline. CDR3 sequence reads: CASSHSGGWSSYNEQFF. CDR3 nucleotide sequence: TGTGCCAGCAGTCACTCAGGGGGTTGGAGCTCCTACAATGAGCAGTTCTTC.

V gene TRBV7-8 combines with J gene TRBJ2-3, with D perhaps TRBD2 (6 bases). The length of the CDR3 is 17 residues. The V gene's germline CDR1 is SGHVS and CDR2 FQNEAQ. Trimming shortened V by 4 bases and J by 0 bases, and 17 bases separated the two germline ends. The CDR3 here is CASSWAGSGLSTDTQYF. As DNA, the CDR3 is TGTGCCAGCAGCTGGGCGGGTAGCGGTCTTAGCACAGATACGCAGTATTTT.

The J gene is TRBJ1-1, the V gene TRBV19, with no clear D. The CDR3 is 14 residues long. V was cut by 4 bases and J by 3 bases, with 12 bases left in between. In germline, CDR1 is LNHDA, CDR2 SQIVND (reference sequence). CDR3: CASSTPGRDTEAFF. CDR3 in DNA: TGTGCCAGTAGTACGCCGGGAAGGGACACTGAAGCTTTCTTT.

This clone showed up just once. CDR3 in DNA: TGTGCCAGCAGTTTACGAGGCACAGATACGCAGTATTTT. Its translation: CASSLRGTDTQYF. This chain links TRBV27 with TRBJ2-3; D not certain. The germline V and J ends were trimmed by 2 bases and 1 base, with 4 bases remaining between them. Germline assignment: CDR1 MNHEY and CDR2 SMNVEV (reference sequence). The CDR3 length is 13 residues.

The rearrangement links TRBV6-5 to TRBJ2-7; TRBD1 agrees at 9 bases. V lost 2 bases, J lost 5 bases, and 1 base stayed unmatched. CDR3 length: 13 residues. The germline CDR1 and CDR2 sequences are MNHEY and SVGAGI. The CDR3 here is CASSYGQGNEQYF. CDR3 bases: TGTGCCAGCAGTTACGGACAGGGGAACGAGCAGTACTTC.

The chain is built from TRBV6-5 and TRBJ2-7; a weak D match, TRBD1 (6 bases). With 2 bases removed from V and 4 bases from J, the gap between germline ends came to 9 bases. CDR3 length: 13 residues. The germline V gene encodes CDR1 MNHEY and CDR2 SVGAGI. The CDR3 coding sequence is TGTGCCAGCAGTTACGACAGGAGATACGAGCAGTACTTC. This encodes CASSYDRRYEQYF.

The rearrangement joins TRBV28 to TRBJ1-1; no clear D. Looked up from germline, CDR1 is MDHEN and CDR2 is SYDVKM. Trimming left V 7 bases short and J 5 bases short, with 5 bases between. The CDR3 spans 10 residues. The CDR3: CASTRTEAFF. CDR3 DNA: TGTGCCAGCACGAGGACTGAAGCTTTCTTT.

This clone showed up just a few times. J is TRBJ2-7 and V is TRBV6-5; 8 bases are a match to TRBD1. V lost 6 bases to trimming and J lost 10 bases; unmatched junction nucleotides: 11. CDR1 MNHEY and CDR2 SVGAGI come from the germline V gene. The CDR3 loop spans 13 amino acids. CDR3 bases: TGTGCCAGCAGGACAGGGGTCGGGCCCCGACAGTACTTC. Translated: CASRTGVGPRQYF.

The gene calls are TRBV4-3 and TRBJ2-2; TRBD1 matches at 8 bases. The CDR3 loop spans 15 amino acids. The germline CDR1 and CDR2 sequences are LGHNA and YSLEER. V lost 1 base to trimming and J lost 6 bases; unmatched junction nucleotides: 4. This CDR3 is CASSQVHRGSGELFF. CDR3 in DNA: TGCGCCAGCAGCCAAGTTCACAGGGGGTCCGGGGAGCTGTTTTTT.

DNA for the CDR3: TGTGCCAGCAGTTTCGGGGACAGGGAGGGAGGCTACACCTTC. It yields the protein CASSFGDREGGYTF. The chain employs TRBV27 and TRBJ1-2, with 9 bases lining up with TRBD1. The CDR3 is 14 amino acids. CDR1 and CDR2 from the germline V gene are MNHEY and SMNVEV (reference sequence). The V and J ends lost 3 bases and 8 bases, in that order; junction bases with no gene match: 7.

CDR3 in DNA: TGTGCCAGCAGTGAGGGGCAGGGGAGTTCTGGAAACACCATATATTTT. It encodes CASSEGQGSSGNTIYF. The chain joins TRBV6-1 to TRBJ1-3; tentative D call: TRBD1 (6 bases). In germline, CDR1 is MNHNS, CDR2 SASEGT. This CDR3 is 16 amino acids long. V was trimmed by 3 bases and J by 1 base, leaving 13 bases between them.

This clone was counted a single time. The gene calls are TRBV30 and TRBJ1-5, with D hard to call. The CDR3 covers 13 residues. Germline values: CDR1 GTSNPN, CDR2 SVGIG (reference sequence). Trimming cost V 5 bases and J 9 bases, with 17 bases left between them. The CDR3: CAWSLPPRGPQHF. The DNA of the CDR3 is TGTGCCTGGTCACTCCCCCCGCGAGGGCCCCAGCATTTT.

This clone was recorded only once. The chain employs TRBV19 and TRBJ2-3; 7 positions agree with TRBD2. CDR3 size: 14 residues. Trimming cost V 4 bases and J 3 bases; bases outside gene matches: 4. Germline V gives CDR1 LNHDA, CDR2 SQIVND (reference sequence). DNA for the CDR3: TGTGCCAGTAGTACCCTTAGCGGGACAGATACGCAGTATTTT. This translates into CASSTLSGTDTQYF.

This sequence joins TRBV6-5 and TRBJ1-1; TRBD1 agrees at 8 bases. V dropped 6 bases and J dropped 7; count of bases not matched to a gene: 10. The CDR3 is made up of 14 amino acids. The germline CDR1 and CDR2 sequences are MNHEY and SVGAGI. For the CDR3, the DNA is TGTGCCAGCAGCTTTCAGGGGGCGATAGGTGAAGCTTTCTTT. Translated, it gives CASSFQGAIGEAFF.

The chain combines TRBV27 with TRBJ2-1; no definite D call. The V end was cut by 5 bases, the J end by 0 bases, with 8 bases between. CDR1 and CDR2 (germline): MNHEY, SMNVEV (reference sequence). CDR3 length: 14 amino acids. CDR3 amino acids: CASSEPSSYNEQFF. The CDR3 DNA follows: TGTGCCAGCAGTGAGCCGAGCTCCTACAATGAGCAGTTCTTC.